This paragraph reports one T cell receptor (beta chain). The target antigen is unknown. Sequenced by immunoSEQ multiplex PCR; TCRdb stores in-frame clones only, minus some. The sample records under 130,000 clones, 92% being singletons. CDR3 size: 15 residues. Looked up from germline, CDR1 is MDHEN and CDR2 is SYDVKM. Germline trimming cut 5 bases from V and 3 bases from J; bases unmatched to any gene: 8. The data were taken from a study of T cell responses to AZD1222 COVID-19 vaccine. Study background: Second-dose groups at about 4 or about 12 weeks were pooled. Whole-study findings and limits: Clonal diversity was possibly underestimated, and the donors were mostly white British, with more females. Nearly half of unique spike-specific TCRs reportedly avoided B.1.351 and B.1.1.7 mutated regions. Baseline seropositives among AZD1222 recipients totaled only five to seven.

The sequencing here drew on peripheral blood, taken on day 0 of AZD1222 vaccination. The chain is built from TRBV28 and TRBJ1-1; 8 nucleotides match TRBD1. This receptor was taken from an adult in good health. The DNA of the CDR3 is TGTGCCAGCAGTCCTCACAGGGGGGTAGACACTGAAGCTTTCTTT. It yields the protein CASSPHRGVDTEAFF.